This T cell receptor (beta chain) was captured by sequencing in a study of spatial heterogeneity in lung cancer. The overall study: Samples came from roughly 72 TRACERx patients with untreated early-stage lung cancer.

There are a few counts of this clonotype. Time point in this sample: blood at routine non-recurrence follow-up after resection. The sequenced material consisted of unsorted whole RNA from tumor, nontumor lung or frozen PBMC. TCR cDNA molecules each carried a unique molecular identifier. One entry per CDR3 protein, called by TCRdb with MiXCR from the 5' RACE reads. The sample yields about 120,000 distinct CDR3 sequences, 10% to 15% seen once. The CDR3 is 13 amino acids. The ends lost 5 bases at V and 6 bases at J; junction bases unmatched: 6. Germline V gene data show CDR1 as SGHTA and CDR2 as FQGNSA. The chain combines TRBV7-2 with TRBJ1-2; 7 positions agree with TRBD1. Specimen: PBMCs, collected at follow-up. The source of this sequence is a male donor with early-stage non-small cell lung cancer. The CDR3, as DNA: TGTGCCAGCAGCATCCAGGGGGTAGATGGCTACACCTTC. Translated, it gives CASSIQGVDGYTF.